One and the same sample provided the 20 T cell receptor beta chains below, sequenced in a study of TIL therapy for anti-PD-1-resistant metastatic lung cancer. Sequencing used immunoSEQ v3. The data were produced by immunoSEQ multiplex PCR, yet TCRdb's version contains in-frame clones alone and is incomplete. The table lists tens of thousands of clones, about two thirds of them singletons. Time point defined: pre-treatment sample, taken before nivolumab and TIL therapy. This sample comprised blood, obtained at baseline. The receptor set was obtained from a person aged 25 to 85 with non-small cell lung cancer.

This clone turned up a few times. The genes are TRBV6-5 and TRBJ2-7; 8 nucleotides align to TRBD2. The CDR3 has 13 residues. The germline gives CDR1 MNHEY, CDR2 SVGAGI. Losses at the gene ends were 5 bases for V and 6 bases for J; bases not matched to a gene: 6. In DNA, the CDR3 is TGTGCCAGCAGTGCCGGACTAGCAGGCGAGCAGTACTTC. It yields the protein CASSAGLAGEQYF.

This clone was observed a handful of times. This sequence joins TRBV7-9 and TRBJ2-7; TRBD1 agrees at 8 bases. V was clipped by 6 bases and J by 4 bases; unmatched bases: 11. The germline CDR1 and CDR2 sequences are SEHNR and FQNEAQ (reference sequence). The CDR3 spans 15 residues. In DNA, the CDR3 is TGTGCCAGCAGAGGTACAGGGGGTAGAGGGTACGAGCAGTACTTC. Protein sequence: CASRGTGGRGYEQYF.

The chain has TRBV27 and TRBJ2-1; unclear D gene. Between the trimmed V and J ends, which lost 3 bases and 8 bases, there was a span of 5 bases. Germline V gene data show CDR1 as MNHEY and CDR2 as SMNVEV (reference sequence). This CDR3 contains 11 residues. CDR3 loop: CASSFRDEQFF. For the CDR3, the DNA is TGTGCCAGCAGTTTCCGGGATGAGCAGTTCTTC.

This chain links TRBV5-1 with TRBJ1-1; D might be TRBD1 (5 bases). V gave up 0 bases and J gave up 1 base, with 19 bases separating them. In germline, CDR1 is SGHRS, CDR2 YFSETQ. CDR3 length equals 18 residues. CDR3 bases: TGCGCCAGCAGCTTGGCCAGTTGGGGCGCCGGGGGGAACACTGAAGCTTTCTTT. Encoded protein: CASSLASWGAGGNTEAFF.

This clone was counted only a few times. As DNA, the CDR3 is TGCGCCAGCAGTTCTAACACCGGGGAGCTGTTTTTT. It specifies CASSSNTGELFF. This chain uses TRBV10-1 with TRBJ2-2; D is undetermined. V lost 5 bases and J 2 bases, leaving 3 bases between the germline ends. Germline CDR1 is WNHNN and CDR2 is SYGVQD (reference sequence). This CDR3 contains 12 residues.

The rearrangement links TRBV7-9 to TRBJ2-7; D gene ambiguous. V was clipped by 3 bases and J by 2 bases, with 8 bases between them. Germline assignment: CDR1 SEHNR and CDR2 FQNEAQ (reference sequence). The CDR3 spans 13 residues. CDR3 sequence (DNA): TGTGCCAGCAGCTTTGGGCCTCCCTACGAGCAGTACTTC. Translating it yields CASSFGPPYEQYF.

The V and J genes are TRBV7-2 and TRBJ1-2, with 10 positions matching TRBD1. The length of the CDR3 is 14 residues. V dropped 6 bases and J dropped 4; count of bases not matched to a gene: 5. Germline CDR1 is SGHTA and CDR2 is FQGNSA. The CDR3 protein is CASSRTGGGYGYTF. The CDR3 DNA sequence: TGTGCCAGCAGTCGGACAGGGGGTGGCTATGGCTACACCTTC. The full variable domain, its missing parts supplied by reference TRBV7-2 and TRBJ1-2, is GAGVSQSPSNKVTEKGKDVELRCDPISGHTALYWYRQSLGQGLEFLIYFQGNSAPDKSGLPSDRFSAERTGGSVSTLTIQRTQQEDSAVYLCASSRTGGGYGYTFGSGTRLTVV.

The gene calls are TRBV7-9 and TRBJ1-4; D remains unclear. Deletions cut 1 base from V and 8 bases from J, with 14 bases between. This CDR3 comprises 15 residues. CDR1 SEHNR and CDR2 FQNEAQ come from the germline V gene (reference sequence). The CDR3, as DNA: TGTGCCAGCAGCTTAGACGGGCAGTTGGGAGAAAAACTGTTTTTT. Its translation is CASSLDGQLGEKLFF.

V usage is TRBV4-2 and J usage is TRBJ1-4; 8 bases are a match to TRBD1. Per the germline V gene, CDR1 is LGHNA and CDR2 is YNFKEQ. The CDR3 sequence is 17 residues long. The trim removed 0 bases at V and 11 bases at J, leaving 14 bases unmatched. DNA of the CDR3: TGTGCCAGCAGCCAAGATCCACAGGACAGGGCGGCGTGGAAACTGTTTTTT. Residues: CASSQDPQDRAAWKLFF.

The J gene is TRBJ1-2, the V gene TRBV5-1; D is uncertain. With 7 bases removed from V and 11 bases from J, the gap between germline ends came to 18 bases. This CDR3 has 12 amino acids. CDR1 is SGHRS, CDR2 YFSETQ, per germline. The CDR3 spells CASGIINGEYTF. CDR3 nucleotide sequence: TGCGCCAGCGGAATAATCAACGGAGAGTACACCTTC.

The chain carries TRBV28 and TRBJ1-5; 9 bases map to TRBD1. CDR3 length equals 16 residues. With 6 bases clipped from V and 4 bases from J, the junction kept 10 bases outside the gene matches. Germline CDR1 and CDR2: MDHEN and SYDVKM. The CDR3 coding sequence is TGTGCCAGCAGACAGCCTCGACAGGGGGGGAATCAGCCCCAGCATTTT. Amino acid sequence: CASRQPRQGGNQPQHF.

This chain joins TRBV9 and TRBJ1-2; D ambiguous. Germline assignment: CDR1 SGDLS and CDR2 YYNGEE. With 4 bases removed from V and 8 bases from J, the gap between germline ends came to 15 bases. CDR3 length: 13 amino acids. The CDR3 DNA follows: TGTGCCAGCAGCCCCTCGGGGTTCCTCGGCTACACCTTC. This codes for CASSPSGFLGYTF.

The chain uses TRBV27 and TRBJ2-7, with 10 nucleotides matching TRBD2. This CDR3 is 14 amino acids long. Trimming at V came to 3 bases and at J to 7 bases, leaving 6 bases not matched to a gene. Germline lookup yields CDR1 MNHEY and CDR2 SMNVEV (reference sequence). The CDR3 DNA sequence: TGTGCCAGCAGTTTTACTAGCGGGAATGGTGAGCAGTACTTC. It specifies CASSFTSGNGEQYF.

V is TRBV27 and J is TRBJ2-5, with D maybe TRBD1 (5 bases). The length of the CDR3 is 14 residues. V lost 5 bases and J 4 bases, leaving 14 bases between the germline ends. Germline values: CDR1 MNHEY, CDR2 SMNVEV (reference sequence). The CDR3 DNA follows: TGTGCCAGCAGTATGGGGCAGGGTCGAGAGACCCAGTACTTC. Residues: CASSMGQGRETQYF.

V gene TRBV7-3 combines with J gene TRBJ2-3; 7 nucleotides match TRBD2. Germline V gene lookup returns CDR1 SGHTA and CDR2 FQGTGA. The CDR3 runs 15 residues. J gave up 6 bases and V 3 bases, and 9 bases lay outside the gene matches. The CDR3 here is CASSFGAGVEDTQYF. CDR3 nucleotides: TGTGCCAGCAGCTTTGGGGCGGGAGTGGAGGATACGCAGTATTTT.

V usage is TRBV5-4 and J usage is TRBJ2-1; the match to TRBD2 covers 10 bases. The CDR3 runs to 15 residues. V lost 2 bases and J lost 4; bases outside the gene matches: 3. The germline V gene encodes CDR1 SGHNT and CDR2 YYREEE (reference sequence). CDR3 sequence reads: CASSFRAGGYNEQFF. CDR3 in DNA: TGTGCCAGCAGCTTCCGAGCGGGGGGGTACAATGAGCAGTTCTTC.

The V gene is TRBV30, the J gene TRBJ1-3, with a possible D match to TRBD1 (6 bases). The CDR3 is 12 residues long. CDR1 and CDR2 from the germline V gene are GTSNPN and SVGIG (reference sequence). Trimming shortened V by 7 bases and J by 6 bases, and 13 bases separated the two germline ends. CDR3 sequence (DNA): TGTGCCTCTGGAACAGGGCCAAACACCATATATTTT. Its protein product is CASGTGPNTIYF.

In DNA form, the CDR3 reads TGCGCCAGCAGCCTTGCCGTAAACGGGGTAACTGAGCAGTTCTTC. It specifies CASSLAVNGVTEQFF. The J gene is TRBJ2-1, the V gene TRBV4-1; tentatively, D is TRBD2 (5 bases). This CDR3 contains 15 residues. Germline V gives CDR1 MGHRA, CDR2 YSYEKL. V dropped 4 bases and J dropped 9 bases, with 19 bases sitting between them.

The gene calls are TRBV7-9 and TRBJ1-1; 8 bases match TRBD1. Germline values: CDR1 SEHNR, CDR2 FQNEAQ (reference sequence). Germline trimming cut 5 bases from V and 7 bases from J; bases unmatched to any gene: 3. This CDR3 has 12 amino acids. The DNA for the CDR3 is TGTGCCAGCAGCACCGACAGGGGTGAAGCTTTCTTT. It translates to CASSTDRGEAFF.

The chain couples TRBV7-9 to TRBJ2-5; D is possibly TRBD2 (6 bases). Deletions cut 5 bases from V and 1 base from J, with 20 bases between. Germline V gene sequence: CDR1 SEHNR, CDR2 FQNEAQ (reference sequence). The CDR3 has 17 amino acids. As DNA, the CDR3 is TGTGCCAGCAGCCCACCCCGGGGGAGACCCAGCCAAGAGACCCAGTACTTC. Translated: CASSPPRGRPSQETQYF.